The 7 T cell receptor beta chains presented below share a single source sample, sequenced in a study of human CD8 memory T cell subsets. UMI-labeled 5' RACE produced the TCR beta libraries. TCRdb reprocessed the 5' RACE reads, keeping one entry per CDR3 protein, no DNA. This sample carries about 18,000 distinct CDR3 sequences, with approximately 5% going to the ten biggest clones. Sequencing was done on a sample of CD8+ T cells from PBMCs. These receptors were collected from a human donor in good health.

By frequency, this clonotype registers medium-sized. The rearrangement joins TRBV20-1 to TRBJ1-1. Germline V lookup: CDR1 DFQATT, CDR2 SNEGSKA (reference sequence). The CDR3 totals 15 residues. CDR3 amino acids: CSARDDKVLYPEAFF.

V usage is TRBV5-4 and J usage is TRBJ1-1. The CDR3 runs to 11 residues. Looked up from germline, CDR1 is SGHNT and CDR2 is YYREEE (reference sequence). The CDR3 reads CASSLGLEAFF.

Here the CDR3 reads CASSPLAFDTDTQYF. The chain couples TRBV4-1 to TRBJ2-3; TCRdb returns TRBD2, unconfirmable since there is no DNA. The CDR3 covers 15 residues. CDR1 is MGHRA, CDR2 YSYEKL, per germline.

V gene TRBV20-1 combines with J gene TRBJ2-1. The CDR3 loop spans 15 amino acids. Germline V lookup: CDR1 DFQATT, CDR2 SNEGSKA (reference sequence). CDR3 residues: CSATLGLSSYNEQFF.

This sequence joins TRBV7-9 and TRBJ2-7; the TCRdb call, TRBD1, lacks DNA for checking. This CDR3 spans 16 amino acids. CDR1 and CDR2 from the germline V gene are SEHNR and FQNEAQ (reference sequence). CDR3 region: CASSDQDSLSSYEQYF.

By frequency, this clonotype registers medium-sized (0.01 to 0.1%). CDR3 loop: CASSLAHEQYF. The rearrangement links TRBV7-2 to TRBJ2-7. This CDR3 is 11 amino acids long. Per the germline V gene, CDR1 is SGHTA and CDR2 is FQGNSA.

The chain carries TRBV28 and TRBJ1-5. Germline values: CDR1 MDHEN, CDR2 SYDVKM. This CDR3 region has 14 residues. CDR3 loop: CASSFSGFSQPQHF.